These 14 T cell receptor beta chains were sequenced from one sample in a study of blood T cell repertoires in COVID-19. Clones were sequenced by immunoSEQ multiplex PCR, and TCRdb holds only the in-frame ones, with some missing. The sample holds roughly 20,000 clones, around 86% seen once. Sequenced sample: peripheral blood. The source is a human donor in a cohort sampled during active COVID-19.

The chain employs TRBV20-1 and TRBJ1-5; D perhaps matches TRBD1 (5 bases). Trimming shortened V by 3 bases and J by 1 base, and 7 bases separated the two germline ends. In germline, CDR1 is DFQATT, CDR2 SNEGSKA (reference sequence). The CDR3 length is 13 residues. CDR3 nucleotides: TGCAGTGCTAGTGCAGGGAGCAATCAGCCCCAGCATTTT. This encodes CSASAGSNQPQHF.

This clone has only one observation. This sequence joins TRBV30 and TRBJ1-6; 7 bases fit TRBD1. This CDR3 has 14 residues. Trimming at V came to 3 bases and at J to 6 bases, leaving 5 bases not matched to a gene. Germline assignment: CDR1 GTSNPN and CDR2 SVGIG (reference sequence). The CDR3 DNA reads as TGTGCCTGGAGGCCACAGGGGAGTAATTCACCCCTCCACTTT. Translation: CAWRPQGSNSPLHF. Full variable domain (remainder filled in from reference TRBV30 and TRBJ1-6): SQTIHQWPATLVQPVGSPLSLECTVEGTSNPNLYWYRQAAGRGLQLLFYSVGIGQISSEVPQNLSASRPQDRQFILSSKKLLLSDSGFYLCAWRPQGSNSPLHFGNGTRLTVT.

The chain carries TRBV6-6 and TRBJ1-6; 8 bases agree with TRBD1. V lost 0 bases, J lost 6 bases, and 1 base stayed unmatched. Germline V gene data show CDR1 as MNHNY and CDR2 as SVGAGI (reference sequence). This CDR3 is 15 amino acids long. This CDR3 is CASSYSDRANSPLHF. In DNA, the CDR3 is TGTGCCAGCAGTTACTCGGACAGGGCTAATTCACCCCTCCACTTT.

This clone showed up just a few times. The chain's CDR3 is CASRAGPRRAFF. Written as DNA, the CDR3 is TGTGCCAGCAGAGCGGGGCCCCGGCGAGCTTTCTTT. The J gene is TRBJ1-1, the V gene TRBV6-5, with D possibly matching TRBD1 (5 bases). This CDR3 has 12 amino acids. Trimming took off 6 bases at V and 10 bases at J, with 15 bases between the two ends. The germline gives CDR1 MNHEY, CDR2 SVGAGI.

The chain has TRBV7-2 and TRBJ2-5, with 12 positions matching TRBD2. Unmatched junction bases numbered 8, after V lost 4 bases and J lost 5 bases. The CDR3 loop spans 16 amino acids. Per germline, CDR1 SGHTA and CDR2 FQGNSA. The CDR3 region is CASSSATSGSRETQYF. The CDR3 DNA follows: TGTGCCAGCAGCTCCGCGACTAGCGGGAGTAGGGAGACCCAGTACTTC. The full variable domain, completed using reference TRBV7-2 and TRBJ2-5, is GAGVSQSPSNKVTEKGKDVELRCDPISGHTALYWYRQSLGQGLEFLIYFQGNSAPDKSGLPSDRFSAERTGGSVSTLTIQRTQQEDSAVYLCASSSATSGSRETQYFGPGTRLLVL.

The rearrangement uses TRBV19 and TRBJ1-1, with TRBD1 matching over 9 bases. The V gene's germline CDR1 is LNHDA and CDR2 SQIVND (reference sequence). This CDR3 contains 16 residues. J was trimmed by 1 base and V by 5 bases; bases with no gene match: 8. CDR3 sequence reads: CASSAGDRVRNTEAFF. The CDR3 DNA reads as TGTGCCAGTAGTGCCGGGGACAGGGTAAGGAACACTGAAGCTTTCTTT.

The rearrangement links TRBV2 to TRBJ2-7; 11 bases are shared with TRBD1. Germline CDR1 and CDR2: SNHLY and FYNNEI. V was pared by 1 base and J by 4 bases, with 9 bases of the junction left unmatched. The CDR3 covers 17 residues. This chain's CDR3 is CASSEVSGTGGWYEQYF. DNA for the CDR3: TGTGCCAGCAGTGAAGTCTCCGGGACAGGGGGGTGGTACGAGCAGTACTTC. Looking up the rest from reference TRBV2 and TRBJ2-7 gives the full variable domain: EPEVTQTPSHQVTQMGQEVILRCVPISNHLYFYWYRQILGQKVEFLVSFYNNEISEKSEIFDDQFSVERPDGSNFTLKIRSTKLEDSAMYFCASSEVSGTGGWYEQYFGPGTRLTVT.

This clone was seen a single time. V gene TRBV15 combines with J gene TRBJ2-7, with 9 bases identical to TRBD1. The J segment lost 2 bases and the V segment lost 3 bases, leaving 8 bases of the junction unmatched. The CDR3 is 16 residues long. From germline, CDR1 is LNHNV and CDR2 YYDKDF (reference sequence). Here the CDR3 DNA reads TGTGCCACCAGCAGGCCCGGACAGGGGTTCACCTACGAGCAGTACTTC. Residues: CATSRPGQGFTYEQYF.

The sample holds one count of this clone. The chain recombines TRBV30 with TRBJ2-7, with 10 nucleotides matching TRBD1. Looked up from germline, CDR1 is GTSNPN and CDR2 is SVGIG (reference sequence). The CDR3 covers 14 residues. The V gene end was trimmed by 5 bases and the J gene end by 3 bases; junction bases not matched to a gene: 7. The CDR3 nucleotides read TGTGCCTGGTCCGCGGGGGACAGGGGCTACGAGCAGTACTTC. This translates into CAWSAGDRGYEQYF.

The chain joins TRBV10-3 to TRBJ1-1; 9 bases are a match to TRBD1. Losses at the gene ends were 10 bases for V and 0 bases for J; bases not matched to a gene: 9. CDR3 size: 15 residues. Germline assignment: CDR1 ENHRY and CDR2 SYGVKD. This CDR3 reads CATDGGQGMNTEAFF. The CDR3 nucleotides read TGTGCCACCGACGGGGGACAGGGAATGAACACTGAAGCTTTCTTT.

This clone has just one count. This chain joins TRBV12-3 or TRBV12-4 and TRBJ2-3; D uncertain. The CDR3 runs to 12 residues. With 7 bases removed from V and 2 bases from J, the gap between germline ends came to 7 bases. The CDR3 DNA follows: TGTGCCAGCACCCCTTACACAGATACGCAGTATTTT. Translated, it gives CASTPYTDTQYF.

This chain connects TRBV2 to TRBJ2-7; tentative D call: TRBD1 (6 bases). V was pared by 6 bases and J by 7 bases, with 13 bases between. Germline assignment: CDR1 SNHLY and CDR2 FYNNEI. This CDR3 is 12 amino acids long. The CDR3, as DNA: TGTGCCAGCAGGGACACAGGGTTAGAGCAGTACTTC. Translation gives CASRDTGLEQYF.

The CDR3 sequence: CASSLGYRAPQRRPWSTEAFF. Here the CDR3 DNA reads TGTGCCAGCAGCTTAGGTTACCGGGCCCCGCAGCGGAGGCCCTGGAGCACTGAAGCTTTCTTT. The J gene is TRBJ1-1, the V gene TRBV7-3; no clear D. CDR3 length: 21 residues. V lost 2 bases and J lost 4, with 32 bases in between. CDR1 is SGHTA and CDR2 is FQGTGA in the germline V gene.

The chain recombines TRBV5-1 with TRBJ2-3; possibly TRBD2 for D (5 bases). CDR3 length: 18 residues. V was clipped by 4 bases and J by 2 bases, with 23 bases between them. From germline, CDR1 is SGHRS and CDR2 YFSETQ. This CDR3 reads CASSPPFGLPGDTDTQYF. The CDR3 DNA reads TGCGCCAGCAGCCCTCCTTTTGGTTTACCCGGGGACACAGATACGCAGTATTTT.